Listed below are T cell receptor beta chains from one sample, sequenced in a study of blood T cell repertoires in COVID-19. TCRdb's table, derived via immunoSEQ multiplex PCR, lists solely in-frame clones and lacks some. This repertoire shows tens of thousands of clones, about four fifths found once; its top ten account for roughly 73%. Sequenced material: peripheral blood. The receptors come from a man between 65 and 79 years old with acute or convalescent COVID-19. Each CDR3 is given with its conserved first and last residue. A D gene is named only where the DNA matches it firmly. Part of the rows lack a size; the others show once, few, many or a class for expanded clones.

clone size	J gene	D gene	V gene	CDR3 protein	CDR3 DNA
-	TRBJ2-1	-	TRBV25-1	CASSRGLPYNEQFF	TGTGCCAGCAGTAGAGGACTCCCGTACAATGAGCAGTTCTTC
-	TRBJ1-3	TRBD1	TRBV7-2	CASSSRNRGRTGNTIYF	TGTGCCAGCAGCTCGCGAAACAGGGGCAGAACTGGAAACACCATATATTTT
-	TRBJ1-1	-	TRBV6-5	CASSYSQNDPGSFF	TGTGCCAGCAGTTACTCGCAAAATGACCCGGGGTCTTTCTTT
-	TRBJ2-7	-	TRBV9	CASSVDVGEYEQYF	TGTGCCAGCAGCGTAGACGTCGGAGAATACGAGCAGTACTTC
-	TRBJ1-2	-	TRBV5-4	CASSSDSYGYTF	TGTGCCAGCAGCTCGGACAGCTATGGCTACACCTTC
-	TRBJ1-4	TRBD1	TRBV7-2	CASSLAGTGGEKLFF	TGTGCCAGCAGCTTAGCCGGGACAGGGGGCGAAAAACTGTTTTTT
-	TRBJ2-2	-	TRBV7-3	CASSPPVGGITGELFF	TGTGCCAGCAGCCCCCCCGTGGGGGGAATAACCGGGGAGCTGTTTTTT
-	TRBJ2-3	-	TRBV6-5	CASLRGDTQYF	TGTGCCAGCCTTCGAGGGGATACGCAGTATTTT
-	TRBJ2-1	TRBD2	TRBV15	CATSRDPGGYNEQFF	TGTGCCACCAGCAGAGATCCGGGGGGCTACAATGAGCAGTTCTTC
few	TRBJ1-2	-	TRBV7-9	CASSLSLAEDYGYTF	TGTGCCAGCAGCTTGAGTTTGGCCGAGGACTATGGCTACACCTTC
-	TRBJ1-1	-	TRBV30	CAWSVKGMQAEAFF	TGTGCCTGGAGTGTAAAGGGGATGCAGGCGGAAGCTTTCTTT
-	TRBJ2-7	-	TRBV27	CASGPLPQGLSYEQYF	TGTGCCAGCGGACCCCTCCCCCAGGGCCTATCCTACGAGCAGTACTTC
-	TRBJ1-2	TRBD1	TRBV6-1	CASSEGQGTGYTF	TGTGCCAGCAGTGAGGGACAGGGCACTGGCTACACCTTC
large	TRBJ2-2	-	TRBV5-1	CASSLRRKLNTGELFF	TGCGCCAGCAGCTTGAGGCGGAAGCTCAACACCGGGGAGCTGTTTTTT
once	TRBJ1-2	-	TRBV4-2	CASSQDLGQNYGYTF	TGTGCCAGCAGCCAAGATCTAGGACAGAACTATGGCTACACCTTC
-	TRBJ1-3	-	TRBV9	CASSREYGNTIYF	TGTGCCAGCAGCCGGGAGTACGGAAACACCATATATTTT
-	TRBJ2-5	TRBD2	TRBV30	CAWRPSGGIYQETQYF	TGTGCCTGGAGGCCTAGCGGGGGGATTTACCAAGAGACCCAGTACTTC
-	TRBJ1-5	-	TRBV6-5	CASITQGFQPQHF	TGTGCCAGCATTACCCAGGGGTTTCAGCCCCAGCATTTT
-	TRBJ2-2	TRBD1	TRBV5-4	CASSRRQGTGELFF	TGTGCCAGCAGTCGACGACAGGGCACCGGGGAGCTGTTTTTT
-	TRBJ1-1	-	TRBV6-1	CASSDRGPLNTEAFF	TGTGCCAGCAGTGACAGGGGTCCCCTGAACACTGAAGCTTTCTTT
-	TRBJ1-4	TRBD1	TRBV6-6	CASSRAGTGFIEKLFF	TGTGCCAGCAGCCGCGCCGGGACAGGGTTCATTGAAAAACTGTTTTTT
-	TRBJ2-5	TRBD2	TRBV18	CASSPFKAGGSKETQYF	TGTGCCAGCTCACCATTTAAGGCGGGAGGGTCCAAGGAGACCCAGTACTTC
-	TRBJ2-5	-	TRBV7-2	CATKPSGLGQETQYF	TGTGCCACCAAACCTTCGGGATTGGGGCAAGAGACCCAGTACTTC
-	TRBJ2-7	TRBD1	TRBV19	CASSPQGQGAEQYF	TGTGCCAGTAGTCCTCAGGGACAGGGGGCCGAGCAGTACTTC
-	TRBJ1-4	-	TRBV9	CASSVNPDGGLANEKLFF	TGTGCCAGCAGCGTAAATCCGGATGGGGGGTTGGCTAATGAAAAACTGTTTTTT
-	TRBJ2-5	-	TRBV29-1	CSDRDTPAETQYF	TGCAGCGACCGGGACACCCCGGCGGAGACCCAGTACTTC
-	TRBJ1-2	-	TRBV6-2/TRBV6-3	CASSASTGVYGYTF	TGTGCCAGCAGTGCCTCGACAGGAGTCTATGGCTACACCTTC
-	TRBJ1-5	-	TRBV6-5	CASKRSEGQPQHF	TGTGCCAGCAAAAGAAGCGAGGGACAGCCCCAGCATTTT
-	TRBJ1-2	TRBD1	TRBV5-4	CASSLVDRGTGGYTF	TGTGCCAGCAGCTTGGTAGACAGGGGGACTGGGGGCTACACCTTC
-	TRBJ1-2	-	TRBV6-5	CASSYVEDYGYTF	TGTGCCAGCAGTTACGTGGAGGATTATGGCTACACCTTC
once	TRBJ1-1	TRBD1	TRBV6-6	CASSSQGARRSFF	TGTGCCAGCAGTTCACAGGGGGCGCGACGTTCTTTCTTT
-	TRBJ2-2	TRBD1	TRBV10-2	CASSTGQGNTGELFF	TGCGCCAGCAGCACCGGACAGGGGAACACCGGGGAGCTGTTTTTT
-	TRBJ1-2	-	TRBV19	CASEPTRGGTNYGYTF	TGTGCCAGTGAACCTACACGGGGGGGTACTAACTATGGCTACACCTTC
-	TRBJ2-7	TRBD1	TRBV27	CASSWGQGSYEQYF	TGTGCCAGCAGTTGGGGACAGGGGTCCTACGAGCAGTACTTC
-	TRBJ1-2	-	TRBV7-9	CASSLSGTTAGYTF	TGTGCCAGCAGCTTAAGCGGGACCACTGCGGGCTACACCTTC
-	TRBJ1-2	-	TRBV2	CASSEDEAGYTF	TGTGCCAGCAGTGAAGACGAGGCTGGCTACACCTTC
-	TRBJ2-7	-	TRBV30	CAWMAESYEQYF	TGTGCCTGGATGGCAGAATCCTACGAGCAGTACTTC
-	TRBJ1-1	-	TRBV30	CAWGLGREAFF	TGTGCCTGGGGCCTAGGCCGTGAAGCTTTCTTT
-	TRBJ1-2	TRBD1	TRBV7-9	CASSPGTVSYGYTF	TGTGCCAGCAGCCCGGGGACAGTCTCCTATGGCTACACCTTC
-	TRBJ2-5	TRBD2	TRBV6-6	CASSRELVSGSPQETQYF	TGTGCCAGCAGTCGAGAACTTGTTAGCGGGAGCCCCCAAGAGACCCAGTACTTC
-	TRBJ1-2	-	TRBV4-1	CASSQTDTGPYGYTF	TGCGCCAGCAGCCAAACGGATACAGGGCCCTATGGCTACACCTTC
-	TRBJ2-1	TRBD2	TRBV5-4	CASSFQRGSYNEQFF	TGTGCCAGCAGCTTCCAGCGGGGGAGCTACAATGAGCAGTTCTTC
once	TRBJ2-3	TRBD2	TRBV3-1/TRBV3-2	CASSQGLAGSTQYF	TGTGCCAGCAGCCAAGGACTAGCGGGGTCTACGCAGTATTTT
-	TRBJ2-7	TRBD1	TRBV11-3	CASSLGQGGEQYF	TGTGCCAGCAGCTTAGGACAGGGCGGCGAGCAGTACTTC
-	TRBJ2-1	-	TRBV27	CASSFVEYNEQFF	TGTGCCAGCAGTTTCGTAGAATACAATGAGCAGTTCTTC
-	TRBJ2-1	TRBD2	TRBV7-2	CASSFVEARGGEQFF	TGTGCCAGCAGCTTTGTAGAGGCTCGGGGGGGTGAGCAGTTCTTC
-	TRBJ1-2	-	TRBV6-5	CASSPRRADGYTF	TGTGCCAGCAGCCCCCGTCGAGCTGATGGCTACACCTTC
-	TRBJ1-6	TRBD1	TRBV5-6	CASSPRQGGYNSPLHF	TGTGCCAGCAGCCCAAGACAGGGTGGATATAATTCACCCCTCCACTTT
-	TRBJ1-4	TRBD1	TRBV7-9	CASSSPTGEWEKLFF	TGTGCCAGCAGCTCCCCGACAGGGGAGTGGGAAAAACTGTTTTTT
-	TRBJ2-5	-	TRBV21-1	CASSKVERGLLGETQYF	TGTGCCAGCAGCAAAGTAGAGCGGGGCCTCTTAGGGGAGACCCAGTACTTC
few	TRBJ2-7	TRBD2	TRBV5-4	CASSLGLADTYEQYF	TGTGCCAGCAGCTTGGGACTAGCCGATACCTACGAGCAGTACTTC
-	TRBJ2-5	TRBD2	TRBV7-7	CASSLQTSNGETQYF	TGTGCCAGCAGCCTCCAGACTAGCAACGGCGAGACCCAGTACTTC